This T cell receptor (beta chain) was identified during a study of T cell changes during pregnancy in multiple sclerosis. With V trimmed by 4 bases and J by 0 bases, 7 bases remained unmatched. The CDR3 consists of 16 residues. The germline V gene encodes CDR1 SGHRS and CDR2 YFSETQ. Sequencing used immunoSEQ multiplex PCR; TCRdb keeps in-frame clones, though not all of them. The sample carries around 40,000 clones, 90% to 95% recorded once. Sequencing was performed on CD8+ T cells from peripheral blood mononuclear cells, taken in the third trimester of pregnancy. The chain carries TRBV5-1 and TRBJ2-1; 7 nucleotides agree with TRBD1. This TCR was sampled from a female donor with multiple sclerosis, enrolled in a pregnancy study. DNA of the CDR3: TGCGCCAGCAGCAGAGGGACAGTGAGCTCCTACAATGAGCAGTTCTTC. Its protein is CASSRGTVSSYNEQFF.